The clone carrying this T cell receptor beta chain was observed at least ten times. Antigen unknown. These data are taken from a study of T-cell memory formation after mild COVID-19. Study-wide context: Most TCR clusters belonged to a single donor. Study results and limitations: Pre-infection memory showed some responding clones, and this suggested that cross-reactive memory joined.

Constant-segment-primed 5'RACE gave TCR alpha and TCR beta cDNA libraries with sample barcodes and UMIs. One entry per CDR3 protein, called by TCRdb with MiXCR from the 5' RACE reads. This repertoire shows around 120,000 distinct CDR3 sequences, approximately 15% found once; its top ten account for about 15%. There are 14 residues in the CDR3. Germline values: CDR1 SEHNR, CDR2 FQNEAQ (reference sequence). V shed 7 bases and J shed 2 bases, with 14 bases lying between them. The sequencing input was PBMCs or a T cell subset sorted from them (not recorded which). This clonotype originated in an adult woman who had mild COVID-19 (a few samples of this study predate the infection). Cell type and time point are not known. V usage is TRBV7-9 and J usage is TRBJ1-1, with unresolved D. CDR3 coding DNA: TGTGCCAGCACCCTGTTCGGCTTAAACACTGAAGCTTTCTTT. This codes for CASTLFGLNTEAFF.